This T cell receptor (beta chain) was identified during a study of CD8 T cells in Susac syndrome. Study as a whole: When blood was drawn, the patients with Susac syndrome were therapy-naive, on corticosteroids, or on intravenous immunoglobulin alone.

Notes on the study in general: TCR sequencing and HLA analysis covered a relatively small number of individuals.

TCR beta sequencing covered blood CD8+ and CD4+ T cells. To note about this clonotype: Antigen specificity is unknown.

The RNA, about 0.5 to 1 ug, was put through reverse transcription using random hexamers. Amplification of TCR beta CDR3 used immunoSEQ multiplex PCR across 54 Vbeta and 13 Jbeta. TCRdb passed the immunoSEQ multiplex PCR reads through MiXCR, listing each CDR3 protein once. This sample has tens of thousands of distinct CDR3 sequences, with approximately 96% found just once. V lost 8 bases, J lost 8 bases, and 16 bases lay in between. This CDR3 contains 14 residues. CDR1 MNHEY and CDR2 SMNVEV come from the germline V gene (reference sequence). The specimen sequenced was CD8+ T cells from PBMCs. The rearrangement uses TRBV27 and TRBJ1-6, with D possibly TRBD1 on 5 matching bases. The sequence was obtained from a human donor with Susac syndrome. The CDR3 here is CASVGSGRDSPLHF. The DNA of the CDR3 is TGTGCCAGCGTGGGTTCAGGGAGGGATTCACCCCTCCACTTT.